This T cell receptor beta chain was captured by sequencing in a study of T cell repertoires in cytomegalovirus infection. This CDR3 has 12 amino acids. V was clipped by 5 bases and J by 10 bases, with 14 bases between them. Germline CDR1 MDHEN, CDR2 SYDVKM. TCRdb processed the reads anew with MiXCR; each CDR3 protein has one entry. The sample records about 680,000 distinct CDR3 sequences, approximately 25% being singletons. In this sample, this clonotype turned up a few times. Its antigen is currently unknown. General study results and limits: CMV carriers having the relevant HLA were flagged by cumulative public TCR beta family frequency.

The sequenced sample was CD8+ T cells from PBMCs. V and J are TRBV28 and TRBJ1-1, with a possible D match to TRBD1 (6 bases). This clonotype was sampled from a human donor in good health (CMV status not recorded). Some clones in this sample may be carry-over from other donors' samples. CDR3 sequence reads: CASSDVDRRAFF. The CDR3 DNA follows: TGTGCCAGCAGTGACGTGGACAGACGAGCTTTCTTT. The full variable domain, rest sourced from reference TRBV28 and TRBJ1-1, is DVKVTQSSRYLVKRTGEKVFLECVQDMDHENMFWYRQDPGLGLRLIYFSYDVKMKEKGDIPEGYSVSREKKERFSLILESASTNQTSMYLCASSDVDRRAFFGQGTRLTVV.